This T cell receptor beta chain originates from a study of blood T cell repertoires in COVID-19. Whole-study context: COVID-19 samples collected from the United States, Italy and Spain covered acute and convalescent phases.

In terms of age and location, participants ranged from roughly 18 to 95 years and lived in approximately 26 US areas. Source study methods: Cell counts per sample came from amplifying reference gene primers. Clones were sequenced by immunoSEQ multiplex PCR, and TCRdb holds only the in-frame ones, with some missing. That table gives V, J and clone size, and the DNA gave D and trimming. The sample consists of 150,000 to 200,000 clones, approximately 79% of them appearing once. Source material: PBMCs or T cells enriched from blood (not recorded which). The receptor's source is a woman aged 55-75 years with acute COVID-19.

CDR3: CASSFGQPEVSPLHF. Here the CDR3 DNA reads TGTGCCAGCTCCTTCGGGCAGCCGGAGGTATCACCCCTCCACTTT. This chain uses TRBV5-8 with TRBJ1-6; D is undetermined. The germline V gene has CDR1 SGHTS and CDR2 YDEGEE. Between the trimmed V and J ends, which lost 7 bases and 10 bases, there was a span of 21 bases. The CDR3 sequence is 15 residues long.